The 18 T cell receptor beta chains below come from one sample, sequenced in a study of cytomegalovirus exposure and HLA in healthy donors. The PCR was carried out with 60 Vbeta primers and 13 Jbeta primers. Profiling relied on immunoSEQ multiplex PCR, and the TCRdb table lists in-frame clones only, not all of them. Here the sample spans about 240,000 clones, around 76% being singletons. Input material: PBMCs. These receptors were obtained from a woman aged 40-49 years in good health and CMV-seropositive.

V and J are TRBV10-3 and TRBJ2-7; 8 positions match TRBD2. The V gene's germline CDR1 is ENHRY and CDR2 SYGVKD. CDR3 length: 13 amino acids. The V gene end was trimmed by 6 bases and the J gene end by 5 bases; junction bases not matched to a gene: 6. This CDR3 is CAISRGGFNEQYF. In DNA, the CDR3 is TGTGCCATCAGCCGGGGGGGCTTCAACGAGCAGTACTTC.

This clone was found a few times. The chain uses TRBV15 and TRBJ1-3; 8 bases line up with TRBD1. Germline values: CDR1 LNHNV, CDR2 YYDKDF (reference sequence). V dropped 3 bases and J dropped 4; count of bases not matched to a gene: 2. The length of the CDR3 is 14 residues. The chain's CDR3 is CATSRTGDGNTIYF. The CDR3, as DNA: TGTGCCACCAGCAGGACAGGGGACGGAAACACCATATATTTT.

The chain employs TRBV7-2 and TRBJ1-2; possibly TRBD1 for D (6 bases). The CDR3 extends over 17 amino acids. V was cut by 8 bases and J by 4 bases, with 26 bases left in between. Germline V gene sequence: CDR1 SGHTA, CDR2 FQGNSA. This CDR3 reads CASPVGTYFGRGYGYTF. CDR3 nucleotides: TGTGCCAGCCCCGTCGGGACATATTTTGGTCGAGGCTATGGCTACACCTTC.

The chain couples TRBV7-9 to TRBJ2-2, with a possible D match to TRBD1 (5 bases). The CDR3 sequence is 15 residues long. Trimming took off 5 bases at V and 2 bases at J, with 12 bases between the two ends. Germline-derived CDR1 and CDR2 are SEHNR and FQNEAQ (reference sequence). The CDR3 region is CASSPMDTNTGELFF. CDR3 coding DNA: TGTGCCAGCAGCCCCATGGACACAAACACCGGGGAGCTGTTTTTT.

This clone appeared a single time. The chain joins TRBV7-6 to TRBJ2-5, with TRBD2 identical over 10 bases. The length of the CDR3 is 17 residues. Germline CDR1 SGHVS, CDR2 FNYEAQ. The J segment lost 5 bases and the V segment lost 3 bases, leaving 12 bases of the junction unmatched. CDR3 coding DNA: TGTGCCAGCAGCTTTGGAGCTAGCGGGGGTTTGGGGGAGACCCAGTACTTC. Protein: CASSFGASGGLGETQYF. Using reference TRBV7-6 and TRBJ2-5 for the parts outside the CDR3, the full variable domain is GAGVSQSPRYKVTKRGQDVALRCDPISGHVSLYWYRQALGQGPEFLTYFNYEAQQDKSGLPNDRFSAERPEGSISTLTIQRTEQRDSAMYRCASSFGASGGLGETQYFGPGTRLLVL.

The rearrangement joins TRBV6-6 to TRBJ2-3, with TRBD2 as a possible D gene (5 bases). Trimming took 0 bases from V and 0 from J, leaving 7 bases between them. The CDR3 runs 15 residues. Germline values: CDR1 MNHNY, CDR2 SVGAGI (reference sequence). The CDR3 DNA follows: TGTGCCAGCAGTTACTCGCGGGCTAGCACAGATACGCAGTATTTT. Translating gives CASSYSRASTDTQYF.

The chain couples TRBV27 to TRBJ2-3, with D possibly TRBD2 on 7 matching bases. The CDR3 runs 16 residues. In germline, CDR1 is MNHEY, CDR2 SMNVEV (reference sequence). The germline V and J ends were trimmed by 2 bases and 3 bases, with 15 bases remaining between them. The CDR3 loop reads CASSLEWGGITDTQYF. For the CDR3, the DNA is TGTGCCAGCAGTTTAGAGTGGGGGGGCATAACAGATACGCAGTATTTT.

This clone was seen once. The J gene is TRBJ2-7, the V gene TRBV29-1; 8 bases agree with TRBD1. With 1 base clipped from V and 2 bases from J, the junction kept 10 bases outside the gene matches. Germline V lookup: CDR1 SQVTM, CDR2 ANQGSEA. The CDR3 totals 16 residues. This CDR3 reads CSVEVFDRGPPYEQYF. CDR3 in DNA: TGCAGCGTTGAAGTATTCGACAGGGGACCCCCCTACGAGCAGTACTTC.

The chain employs TRBV5-4 and TRBJ1-3, with D perhaps matching TRBD1 (6 bases). The CDR3 contains 13 residues. Trimming removed 4 bases from V and 3 bases from J, with 8 bases in between. Germline V gene lookup returns CDR1 SGHNT and CDR2 YYREEE (reference sequence). The CDR3 loop is CASSPRGGNTIYF. The DNA for the CDR3 is TGTGCCAGCAGCCCCAGGGGTGGAAACACCATATATTTT.

The chain is built from TRBV4-2 and TRBJ2-5, with a tentative D call TRBD2 (5 bases). The better agreement between TRBJ2-7 and the DNA end casts doubt on the J call. This CDR3 has 16 amino acids. Germline-derived CDR1 and CDR2 are LGHNA and YNFKEQ. CDR3 DNA sequence: TGTGCCAGCAGCCAAGTCTCCAGCGGATTACCCTACGAGCAGTACTTC. It codes for CASSQVSSGLPYEQYF.

The V call is TRBV6-6, the J call TRBJ1-5; D unclear. Trimming pared 2 bases from V and 2 bases from J, leaving 7 bases between. There are 14 residues in the CDR3. Germline loops: CDR1 MNHNY, CDR2 SVGAGI (reference sequence). CDR3 in DNA: TGTGCCAGCAGTTACGAGATGGGCAATCAGCCCCAGCATTTT. Its translation is CASSYEMGNQPQHF.

The V and J genes are TRBV11-2 and TRBJ1-3; the D gene is possibly TRBD1 (5 bases). The germline gives CDR1 SGHAT, CDR2 FQNNGV. The CDR3 is made up of 18 amino acids. Trimming left V 3 bases short and J 0 bases short, with 18 bases between. CDR3 sequence reads: CASSLTITGSVSGNTIYF. The DNA for the CDR3 is TGTGCCAGCAGCTTGACCATTACAGGCTCAGTCTCTGGAAACACCATATATTTT.

The V call is TRBV20-1, the J call TRBJ1-1; no reliable D call. There are 11 residues in the CDR3. Germline CDR1 reads DFQATT; CDR2 reads SNEGSKA (reference sequence). V lost 5 bases, J lost 5 bases, and 9 bases lay in between. CDR3 residues: CSAGPGTEAFF. CDR3 nucleotides: TGCAGTGCTGGCCCCGGGACTGAAGCTTTCTTT.

The chain joins TRBV4-2 to TRBJ2-3; TRBD2 matches 9 bases. Germline V CDR1 and CDR2: LGHNA, YNFKEQ. J lost 2 bases, V lost 1 base, and 4 bases had no gene match. CDR3 length: 16 amino acids. The CDR3 DNA follows: TGTGCCAGCAGCCAAGCGCGGGGGGGAAACACAGATACGCAGTATTTT. Translating gives CASSQARGGNTDTQYF.

The rearrangement links TRBV7-6 to TRBJ2-1; 9 bases are shared with TRBD2. The CDR3 has 14 amino acids. V lost 5 bases to trimming and J lost 8 bases; unmatched junction nucleotides: 7. Germline V gene lookup returns CDR1 SGHVS and CDR2 FNYEAQ. CDR3 sequence: CASSPGLANDEQFF. For the CDR3, the DNA is TGTGCCAGCAGCCCTGGACTAGCGAACGATGAGCAGTTCTTC.

About this clone itself: At one of its ends the junction is not consistent with the germline gene, which may arise from a read error. The chain employs TRBV7-7 and TRBJ2-7; 8 nucleotides line up with TRBD2. This CDR3 has 15 amino acids. Germline lookup yields CDR1 SSHAT and CDR2 FNYEAQ (reference sequence). CDR3 DNA sequence: TGTGCTAGCAGCTTAGGGGCGGGAGGATCCTACGAGCAGTACTTC. This encodes CASSLGAGGSYEQYF.

The chain links TRBV4-2 to TRBJ2-1, with D tentatively TRBD2 (5 bases). Germline V gene sequence: CDR1 LGHNA, CDR2 YNFKEQ. Trimming left V 0 bases short and J 7 bases short, with 13 bases between. The CDR3 has 15 amino acids. The CDR3 nucleotides are TGTGCCAGCAGCCAAGATCGCCTAGCAGGTAATGAGCAGTTCTTC. This codes for CASSQDRLAGNEQFF.

The rearrangement links TRBV9 to TRBJ1-2, with D perhaps TRBD1 (5 bases). V was trimmed by 3 bases and J by 5 bases, leaving 14 bases between them. Germline V gene sequence: CDR1 SGDLS, CDR2 YYNGEE. This CDR3 spans 14 amino acids. CDR3 residues: CASSGGPGGYGYTF. CDR3 DNA sequence: TGTGCCAGCAGCGGCGGACCGGGGGGGTATGGCTACACCTTC.